This T cell receptor (beta chain) was captured in a study of blood T cell repertoires in COVID-19. Study details: Samples representing acute and convalescent COVID-19 were sourced from the United States, Italy and Spain. PBMCs, B-cell-depleted T cells, or T cells were the source of the cDNA or gDNA that made up the material.

Original methodology: Reference gene primer amplification yielded estimated nucleated cell counts. This table comes from immunoSEQ multiplex PCR, and its TCRdb copy is limited to in-frame clones, with some not included. The V and J calls and clone size come from that table; D and trimming were worked out from the DNA. This sample yields around 280,000 clones, of which around four fifths are seen a single time; around 3.9% belongs to the top ten. The germline V gene has CDR1 LGHNT and CDR2 FRNRAP. With 7 bases removed from V and 0 bases from J, the gap between germline ends came to 13 bases. The CDR3 runs 15 residues.

The receptor comes from a woman aged 45 to 65 with active or convalescent COVID-19. What was sequenced was peripheral blood. The chain joins TRBV12-5 to TRBJ1-3, with D perhaps matching TRBD1 (6 bases). CDR3 bases: TGTGCTAGTGCCCCCCGGGACACCTCTGGAAACACCATATATTTT. This gives the protein CASAPRDTSGNTIYF.